This T cell receptor (beta chain) appears in the sequencing data of a study of blood T cell repertoires in COVID-19. Some clones are missing from TCRdb's copy, which holds only in-frame ones; the method was immunoSEQ multiplex PCR. The table lists more than 95,000 clones, about four fifths of them singletons, with approximately 20% in the top ten. J gave up 9 bases and V 2 bases, and 7 bases lay outside the gene matches. Per the germline V gene, CDR1 is MNHEY and CDR2 is SVGAGI. The CDR3 runs to 14 residues. Sequencing used peripheral blood. The clonotype was recovered from a man older than 75 with acute or convalescent COVID-19. This rearrangement joins TRBV6-5 to TRBJ2-1; TRBD2 matches at 7 bases. The CDR3 reads CASSYRRGVTEQFF. In DNA, the CDR3 is TGTGCCAGCAGTTACCGACGGGGGGTGACTGAGCAGTTCTTC.